This T cell receptor (beta chain) originates from a study of graft-versus-host responses after intestinal transplantation. Assay used: immunoSEQ multiplex PCR; TCRdb lists only in-frame clones, some missing. The data show fewer than 85,000 clones, around 89% seen once. Of note for this clone: Its target is not known.

Germline V CDR1 and CDR2: MNHEY, SMNVEV (reference sequence). The V segment lost 3 bases and the J segment 2 bases; nucleotides outside the gene matches: 3. The CDR3 loop spans 15 amino acids. This specimen was unstimulated CD8+ T cells sorted from spleen or lymph node cells, taken before intestinal transplant. The chain links TRBV27 to TRBJ2-1, with 8 nucleotides matching TRBD2. The TCR originated in a human donor who received an intestinal transplant. CDR3 in DNA: TGTGCCAGCAGTTTCAGTAGCGGGGCCTACAATGAGCAGTTCTTC. Its translation is CASSFSSGAYNEQFF.